Following are 16 T cell receptor beta chains from one sample sequenced in a study of cytomegalovirus exposure and HLA in healthy donors. PCR involved 60 Vbeta and 13 Jbeta primers. Sequencing was performed with immunoSEQ multiplex PCR; in TCRdb, only in-frame clones are kept and a portion is missing. The sample lists tens of thousands of clones, around 10% occurring once. The specimen was PBMCs. These TCRs come from a man in his sixties in good health and CMV-seropositive.

The chain has TRBV11-1 and TRBJ2-2; TRBD2 might be the D (6 bases). V gave up 2 bases and J gave up 3 bases, with 13 bases separating them. CDR3 length equals 16 residues. Germline CDR1 reads SGHAT; CDR2 reads FQDESV (reference sequence). The CDR3 DNA is TGTGCCAGCAGCTTACATCGCGGGACCGACACCGGGGAGCTGTTTTTT. Translating it yields CASSLHRGTDTGELFF.

This chain uses TRBV4-1 with TRBJ1-6; D is undetermined. Per the germline V gene, CDR1 is MGHRA and CDR2 is YSYEKL. The CDR3 sequence is 15 residues long. The V end lost 2 bases, the J end lost 9 bases, and 14 bases lay between the germline ends. DNA of the CDR3: TGCGCCAGCAGCCAACTTGGTGACATCTTTTCACCCCTCCACTTT. The encoded protein is CASSQLGDIFSPLHF.

This clone appeared many times. Other DNA sequences in the same sample also yield this CDR3. The V call is TRBV7-9, the J call TRBJ2-2, with D uncertain. Germline-derived CDR1 and CDR2 are SEHNR and FQNEAQ (reference sequence). The CDR3 has 15 residues. V was shortened by 1 base and J by 5 bases, with 11 bases between the two germline ends. The CDR3 DNA sequence: TGTGCCAGCAGCTTAGGAGGAAGGCCTACCGGGGAGCTGTTTTTT. Translated: CASSLGGRPTGELFF. Variable domain in full (rest from reference TRBV7-9 and TRBJ2-2): DTGVSQNPRHKITKRGQNVTFRCDPISEHNRLYWYRQTLGQGPEFLTYFQNEAQLEKSRLLSDRFSAERPKGSFSTLEIQRTEQGDSAMYLCASSLGGRPTGELFFGEGSRLTVL.

This clone was found once. The chain is built from TRBV5-1 and TRBJ2-5; 9 bases line up with TRBD2. Germline loops: CDR1 SGHRS, CDR2 YFSETQ. With 4 bases clipped from V and 4 bases from J, the junction kept 17 bases outside the gene matches. CDR3 length: 18 residues. The CDR3 nucleotides are TGCGCCAGCAGCCCCGGGGTAGCGGGAGTGGGGGCAATAGAGACCCAGTACTTC. Translation gives CASSPGVAGVGAIETQYF.

This chain links TRBV30 with TRBJ1-4, with D tentatively TRBD1 (6 bases). From germline, CDR1 is GTSNPN and CDR2 SVGIG (reference sequence). With 5 bases removed from V and 10 bases from J, the gap between germline ends came to 11 bases. CDR3 length: 11 residues. CDR3: CAWGLGGKLFF. The CDR3 bases are TGTGCCTGGGGACTAGGGGGAAAACTGTTTTTT.

V is TRBV9 and J is TRBJ2-7, with a possible D match to TRBD2 (5 bases). V was clipped by 7 bases and J by 0 bases, with 14 bases between them. Germline V gene data show CDR1 as SGDLS and CDR2 as YYNGEE. The CDR3 spans 14 residues. CDR3 amino acids: CASGEGLSSYEQYF. CDR3 DNA: TGTGCCAGCGGGGAAGGACTCAGCTCCTACGAGCAGTACTTC.

This clone was recorded a few times. This rearrangement joins TRBV7-8 to TRBJ1-3, with D possibly being TRBD1 (5 bases). CDR3 length equals 17 residues. CDR1 is SGHVS and CDR2 is FQNEAQ in the germline V gene. The ends were cut back, 0 bases at V and 0 bases at J, with 12 bases in the middle. CDR3 coding DNA: TGTGCCAGCAGCTTAGCGCAGGGTTATAGCTCTGGAAACACCATATATTTT. This encodes CASSLAQGYSSGNTIYF.

Only a few counts were recorded for this clone. The chain recombines TRBV30 with TRBJ2-3; 11 bases align to TRBD2. The J segment lost 3 bases and the V segment lost 1 base, leaving 6 bases of the junction unmatched. The germline gives CDR1 GTSNPN, CDR2 SVGIG (reference sequence). The CDR3 is 16 residues long. The CDR3, as DNA: TGTGCCTGGAGTGGAAAGGGGACTAGCGGTACAGATACGCAGTATTTT. This translates into CAWSGKGTSGTDTQYF. The variable domain in full, with the rest retrieved from reference TRBV30 and TRBJ2-3, is SQTIHQWPATLVQPVGSPLSLECTVEGTSNPNLYWYRQAAGRGLQLLFYSVGIGQISSEVPQNLSASRPQDRQFILSSKKLLLSDSGFYLCAWSGKGTSGTDTQYFGPGTRLTVL.

In nucleotides, the CDR3 is TGTGCCAGCAGCATAGAAGCGGGAGGGGGGGAGCAGTACTTC. This encodes CASSIEAGGGEQYF. The V and J genes are TRBV7-9 and TRBJ2-7; TRBD2 matches at 10 bases. The CDR3 is 14 residues long. Losses at the gene ends were 5 bases for V and 7 bases for J; bases not matched to a gene: 8. Germline-derived CDR1 and CDR2 are SEHNR and FQNEAQ (reference sequence). The full variable domain, rest sourced from reference TRBV7-9 and TRBJ2-7, is DTGVSQNPRHKITKRGQNVTFRCDPISEHNRLYWYRQTLGQGPEFLTYFQNEAQLEKSRLLSDRFSAERPKGSFSTLEIQRTEQGDSAMYLCASSIEAGGGEQYFGPGTRLTVT.

This clone was seen only a few times. J is TRBJ1-2 and V is TRBV28; D perhaps matches TRBD1 (6 bases). CDR1 is MDHEN, CDR2 SYDVKM, per germline. This CDR3 spans 15 amino acids. The V gene lost 6 bases and the J gene lost 4 bases, with 18 bases spanning the gap. CDR3 coding DNA: TGTGCCAGCAGGAAACCCACAGGGCAGGTCTATGGCTACACCTTC. Its protein product is CASRKPTGQVYGYTF.

This rearrangement joins TRBV7-2 to TRBJ1-2; 10 bases are shared with TRBD1. The CDR3 length is 13 residues. Germline V CDR1 and CDR2: SGHTA, FQGNSA. Losses at the gene ends were 5 bases for V and 8 bases for J; bases not matched to a gene: 5. This CDR3 reads CASSKDRGGGYTF. As DNA, the CDR3 is TGTGCCAGCAGCAAGGACAGGGGGGGAGGCTACACCTTC.

This chain links TRBV6-5 with TRBJ2-7; TRBD2 matches at 8 bases. This CDR3 has 15 amino acids. Trimming cost V 2 bases and J 6 bases; bases outside gene matches: 9. Germline V gene sequence: CDR1 MNHEY, CDR2 SVGAGI. The CDR3, as DNA: TGTGCCAGCAGTTACGTAAGCGGGAGAGGGGGCGAGCAGTACTTC. Translating gives CASSYVSGRGGEQYF.

About this clone: A read error likely explains this, since a far larger clone differs by one base. The J gene is TRBJ1-1, the V gene TRBV30, with TRBD1 as a possible D gene (5 bases). The CDR3 length is 12 residues. From germline, CDR1 is GTSNPN and CDR2 SVGIG (reference sequence). The chain's CDR3 is CAWQGLGAEALF. CDR3 coding DNA: TGTGCCTGGCAGGGTTTGGGTGCTGAAGCTTTATTT. The full variable domain, its missing parts supplied by reference TRBV30 and TRBJ1-1, is SQTIHQWPATLVQPVGSPLSLECTVEGTSNPNLYWYRQAAGRGLQLLFYSVGIGQISSEVPQNLSASRPQDRQFILSSKKLLLSDSGFYLCAWQGLGAEALFGQGTRLTVV.

The V call is TRBV11-2, the J call TRBJ1-4; D is perhaps TRBD1 (6 bases). Trimming cost V 5 bases and J 5 bases, with 18 bases left between them. The CDR3 consists of 16 residues. Germline CDR1 reads SGHAT; CDR2 reads FQNNGV. In nucleotides, the CDR3 is TGTGCCAGCAGCCCTCGTGGGGGCATCCCGAATGAAAAACTGTTTTTT. This encodes CASSPRGGIPNEKLFF. The full variable domain, in which reference TRBV11-2 and TRBJ1-4 provide the parts outside the CDR3, is EAGVAQSPRYKIIEKRQSVAFWCNPISGHATLYWYQQILGQGPKLLIQFQNNGVVDDSQLPKDRFSAERLKGVDSTLKIQPAKLEDSAVYLCASSPRGGIPNEKLFFGSGTQLSVL.

The genes are TRBV2 and TRBJ2-2; D call uncertain. The V and J ends lost 2 bases and 1 base respectively, with 17 bases between them. This CDR3 contains 18 residues. Germline values: CDR1 SNHLY, CDR2 FYNNEI. CDR3 nucleotide sequence: TGTGCCAGCAGTGAATCGCGGCCGTCGAGAGGGAACACCGGGGAGCTGTTTTTT. This encodes CASSESRPSRGNTGELFF.

This sequence joins TRBV5-1 and TRBJ1-4, with unresolved D. The CDR3 has 17 residues. Germline CDR1 is SGHRS and CDR2 is YFSETQ. V lost 4 bases and J 3 bases, leaving 19 bases between the germline ends. CDR3 residues: CASSATHVGSSNEKLFF. In nucleotides, the CDR3 is TGCGCCAGCAGCGCCACGCATGTGGGCTCATCTAATGAAAAACTGTTTTTT.